This T cell receptor (beta chain) was captured in a study of T cell clonotyping in hematopoietic cell transplantation. A remark on this clone: What it binds is not known.

Profiled with immunoSEQ multiplex PCR; TCRdb holds only in-frame clones, not every one. The sample lists approximately 30,000 clones; approximately 96% were seen once. Whole-study findings and limits: After transplant, recipient diversity fell while pathologically expanded clonotypes grew through day 180. Higher Inverse Simpson Index values in graft donor and pretransplant recipient predicted broader posttransplant TCR diversity. No sorting was done, leaving CD4 and CD8 contributions mixed.

The source material was peripheral blood mononuclear cells. The TCR was taken from a man aged 50-59 years in good health. Some clones in this sample may be carry-over from other donors' samples.

CDR3 sequence: CASSLGGTFYNEQFF. In DNA, the CDR3 is TGTGCCAGCAGCTTAGGCGGGACATTTTACAATGAGCAGTTCTTC. V is TRBV7-2 and J is TRBJ2-1; D could derive from TRBD1 or TRBD2 (6 bases each). The CDR3 totals 15 residues. V was pared by 1 base and J by 4 bases, with 11 bases between. Germline V lookup: CDR1 SGHTA, CDR2 FQGNSA.